This T cell receptor beta chain is from a study of blood T cell repertoires in COVID-19. Study background: The origin of the acute and convalescent COVID-19 samples was the United States, Italy and Spain.

Followed longitudinally, the Seattle patients had been enrolled during active infection. Study processing details: Quantification of nucleated cells was approximated via reference gene primer amplification. Here immunoSEQ multiplex PCR was the method, and the copy in TCRdb shows in-frame clones only, minus some. V, J and clone size reflect that table, while D and trimming were determined from the DNA. Here the sample spans roughly 380,000 clones, 89% being singletons. CDR3 length equals 14 residues. Looked up from germline, CDR1 is LGHNT and CDR2 is FRNRAP. Deletions cut 4 bases from V and 2 bases from J, with 11 bases between.

V and J are TRBV12-5 and TRBJ1-1, with a tentative D call TRBD1 (6 bases). Sequencing was performed on peripheral blood. This TCR was recovered from a woman aged 40-49 years with COVID-19, enrolled during active disease. The CDR3 loop is CASGWDIANTEAFF. Written as DNA, the CDR3 is TGTGCTAGTGGTTGGGACATTGCCAACACTGAAGCTTTCTTT.